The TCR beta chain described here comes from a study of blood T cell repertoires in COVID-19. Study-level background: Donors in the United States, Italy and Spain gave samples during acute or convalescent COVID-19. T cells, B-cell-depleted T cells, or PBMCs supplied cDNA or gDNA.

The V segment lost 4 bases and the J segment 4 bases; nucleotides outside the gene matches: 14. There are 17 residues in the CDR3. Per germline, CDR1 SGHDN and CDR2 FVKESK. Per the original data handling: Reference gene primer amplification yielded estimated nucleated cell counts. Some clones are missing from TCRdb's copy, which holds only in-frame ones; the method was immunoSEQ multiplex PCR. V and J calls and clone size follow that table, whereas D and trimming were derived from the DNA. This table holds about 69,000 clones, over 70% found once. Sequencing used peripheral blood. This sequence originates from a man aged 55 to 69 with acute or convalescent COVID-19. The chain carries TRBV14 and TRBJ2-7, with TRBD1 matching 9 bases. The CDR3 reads CASSPDVSGTGIYEQYF. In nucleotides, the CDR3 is TGTGCCAGCAGCCCTGATGTTTCCGGGACAGGGATTTACGAGCAGTACTTC.